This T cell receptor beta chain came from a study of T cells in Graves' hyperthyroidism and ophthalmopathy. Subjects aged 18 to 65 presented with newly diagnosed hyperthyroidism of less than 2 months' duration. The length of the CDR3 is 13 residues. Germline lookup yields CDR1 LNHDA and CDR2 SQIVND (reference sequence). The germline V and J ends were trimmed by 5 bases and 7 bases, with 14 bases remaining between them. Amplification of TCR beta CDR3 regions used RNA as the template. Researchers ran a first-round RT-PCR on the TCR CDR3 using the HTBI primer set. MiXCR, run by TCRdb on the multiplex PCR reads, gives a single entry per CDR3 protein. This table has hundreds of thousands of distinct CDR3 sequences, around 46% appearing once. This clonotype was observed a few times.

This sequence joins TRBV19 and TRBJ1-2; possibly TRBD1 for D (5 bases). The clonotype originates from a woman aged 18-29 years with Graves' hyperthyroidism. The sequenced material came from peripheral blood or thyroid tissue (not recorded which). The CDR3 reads CASSWDGIPGYTF. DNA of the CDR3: TGTGCCAGTAGTTGGGACGGGATCCCTGGCTACACCTTC.